Reported below is one T cell receptor (beta chain). Antigen specificity is unknown. The data are from a study of vaccination effects on CD4 cells after COVID-19. Overall study: Following the second dose by a median of 72 days, the post-vaccine samples were obtained.

The germline CDR1 and CDR2 sequences are SGHRS and YFSETQ. The length of the CDR3 is 15 residues. Between the trimmed V and J ends, which lost 4 bases and 2 bases, there was a span of 10 bases. Overall study findings and caveats: Long after vaccination, the clones induced by infection and by vaccine shrank markedly in size.

Sequenced by immunoSEQ multiplex PCR; TCRdb stores in-frame clones only, minus some. The table has more than 60,000 clones, 74% seen once; the top ten hold about 2.3%. A 10-day culture period preceded the isolation of CD4+ T cells. It was two doses of either the BNT162b2 or mRNA-1273 vaccine that participants received. In the cultures, half the medium was exchanged for IL-2 medium on days 3 and 7. V is TRBV5-1 and J is TRBJ2-6; no definite D call. The sequenced sample was CD4+ T cells from PBMCs cultured without peptide, obtained after COVID-19 vaccination. This TCR came from a human donor who received a COVID-19 vaccine. Here the CDR3 reads CASSVLGAGANVLTF. For the CDR3, the DNA is TGCGCCAGCAGCGTTTTAGGAGCTGGGGCCAACGTCCTGACTTTC.